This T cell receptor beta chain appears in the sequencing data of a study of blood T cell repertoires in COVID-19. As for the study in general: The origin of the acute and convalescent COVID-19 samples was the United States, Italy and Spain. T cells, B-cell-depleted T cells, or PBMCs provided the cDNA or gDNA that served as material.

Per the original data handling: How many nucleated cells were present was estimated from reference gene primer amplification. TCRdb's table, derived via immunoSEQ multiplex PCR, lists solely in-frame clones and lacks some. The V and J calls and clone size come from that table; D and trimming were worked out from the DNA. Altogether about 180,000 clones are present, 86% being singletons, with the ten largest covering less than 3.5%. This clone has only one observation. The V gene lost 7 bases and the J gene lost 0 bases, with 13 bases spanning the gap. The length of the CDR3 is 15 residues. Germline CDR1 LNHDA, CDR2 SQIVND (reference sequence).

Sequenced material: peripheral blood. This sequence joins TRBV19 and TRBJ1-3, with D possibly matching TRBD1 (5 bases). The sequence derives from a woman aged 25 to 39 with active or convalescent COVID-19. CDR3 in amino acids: CASTRQPLSGNTIYF. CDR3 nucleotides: TGTGCCAGTACCCGACAGCCCCTCTCTGGAAACACCATATATTTT.